This T cell receptor (beta chain) appears in the sequencing data of a study of prognosis after radiotherapy for stage I lung cancer. Looking at the study overall: Individuals with stage I non-small cell lung cancer joined the cohort between early 2018 and 2019. Patients with newly diagnosed primary stage I lung tumors numbered approximately 13, with about 5 others having oligometastatic NSCLC after surgical resection of the primary tumor. None of the non-small cell lung cancer patients was considered medically operable.

This clonotype was found many times. The length of the CDR3 is 16 residues. The V and J ends lost 6 bases and 1 base respectively, with 15 bases between them. Per germline, CDR1 MNHEY and CDR2 SMNVEV (reference sequence). Researchers used two-round multiplex PCR to amplify TCR beta CDR3 starting from genomic DNA. Individual primers that were specific to each TRBV and TRBJ gene served in first-round PCR. A single record per CDR3 protein comes from TCRdb applying MiXCR to the multiplex PCR reads. Counted here are 25,000 to 35,000 distinct CDR3 sequences, under 35% occurring once; the ten biggest clones make up 33%.

The material sequenced was PBMCs, taken before or after stereotactic body radiation therapy (not recorded which). The chain has TRBV27 and TRBJ2-2; D is ambiguous. The clonotype was recovered from a donor aged 50 or older with non-small cell lung cancer. Written as DNA, the CDR3 is TGTGCCAGCAGCCCACGTATTTTACTGAACACCGGGGAGCTGTTTTTT. It is translated as CASSPRILLNTGELFF.